Below are 17 T cell receptor beta chains sequenced from a single sample in a study of long-term antiretroviral therapy in people with HIV (dated 2022 in TCRdb). The immunoSEQ hsTCRB v3.0 assay was used at survey level resolution to sequence the TRB variable region. The table was pulled from immuneACCESS by TCRdb, which kept in-frame rearrangements only. Such tables lose some clones; where checked, under half of the loss comes from unresolved V genes, and the rest has no known cause. The sample table holds 16,000 or so clones, of which 80% were seen once. The ten largest clones add up to roughly 4.7% of the sample. The material was unsorted PBMCs, obtained 0.1 years before starting antiretroviral therapy. All receptors derive from a man between 18 and 29 years old with HIV.

The rearrangement joins TRBV2 to TRBJ1-2; the D gene is possibly TRBD1 (6 bases). Trimming took 7 bases from V and 4 from J, leaving 13 bases between them. The CDR3 is 13 residues long. Germline-derived CDR1 and CDR2 are SNHLY and FYNNEI. The CDR3 spells CASTPRGFYGYTF. CDR3 bases: TGTGCCAGCACTCCTAGGGGGTTCTATGGCTACACCTTC.

The gene calls are TRBV28 and TRBJ2-5; D not certain. V dropped 4 bases and J dropped 2 bases, with 14 bases sitting between them. Germline V gene sequence: CDR1 MDHEN, CDR2 SYDVKM. This CDR3 region has 15 residues. The CDR3 region is CASSSRLILQETQYF. The CDR3 nucleotides are TGTGCCAGCAGTTCCCGGTTGATCCTACAAGAGACCCAGTACTTC. Together with reference TRBV28 and TRBJ2-5, the CDR3 gives the full variable domain: DVKVTQSSRYLVKRTGEKVFLECVQDMDHENMFWYRQDPGLGLRLIYFSYDVKMKEKGDIPEGYSVSREKKERFSLILESASTNQTSMYLCASSSRLILQETQYFGPGTRLLVL.

This clone has a single count. The CDR3 DNA reads as TGTGCCTGGAGGGGGGTAGGTAGAATAGTCGATGAGCAGTTCTTC. It specifies CAWRGVGRIVDEQFF. V and J are TRBV30 and TRBJ2-1, with D tentatively TRBD1 or TRBD2 (5 bases each). This CDR3 has 15 amino acids. Trimming took off 3 bases at V and 8 bases at J, with 20 bases between the two ends. Germline CDR1 is GTSNPN and CDR2 is SVGIG (reference sequence).

Note on this clone: An end of the junction does not agree with germline; a read error may underlie this. J is TRBJ2-7 and V is TRBV7-2; D gene ambiguous. This CDR3 is built from 15 residues. Germline values: CDR1 SGHTA, CDR2 FQGNSA. CDR3: CATSESRVITYEQYF. The CDR3, as DNA: TGTGCCACCAGCGAGAGCCGGGTGATAACCTACGAGCAGTACTTC.

As DNA, the CDR3 is TGTGCCAGTAGTCCCTGGGACAGTGAGGGATACGAGCAGTACTTC. Amino acids: CASSPWDSEGYEQYF. The chain is built from TRBV19 and TRBJ2-7; 7 nucleotides align to TRBD1. V lost 5 bases and J lost 4; bases outside the gene matches: 11. This CDR3 spans 15 amino acids. CDR1 and CDR2 from the germline V gene are LNHDA and SQIVND (reference sequence).

The gene calls are TRBV7-8 and TRBJ2-2; D possibly corresponds to TRBD2 (5 bases). Trimming took 2 bases from V and 5 from J, leaving 12 bases between them. Germline V CDR1 and CDR2: SGHVS, FQNEAQ. This CDR3 has 15 residues. The DNA of the CDR3 is TGTGCCAGCAGCTTATTTTCCCGGGAAACCGGGGAGCTGTTTTTT. Protein: CASSLFSRETGELFF.

The DNA for the CDR3 is TGTGCCAGCTGGGACAGGGGGGCTGGCTACACCTTC. This codes for CASWDRGAGYTF. The V and J genes are TRBV6-1 and TRBJ1-2; 11 nucleotides align to TRBD1. The junction had 3 bases not matched to a gene; V was cut back by 8 bases and J by 7 bases. Germline V lookup: CDR1 MNHNS, CDR2 SASEGT. This CDR3 comprises 12 residues.

The chain employs TRBV19 and TRBJ1-5, with D possibly matching TRBD1 (6 bases). Looked up from germline, CDR1 is LNHDA and CDR2 is SQIVND (reference sequence). V shed 2 bases and J shed 3 bases, with 11 bases lying between them. The CDR3 extends over 15 amino acids. The DNA for the CDR3 is TGTGCCAGTAGTATAAAAGGGGGTTCCAATCAGCCCCAGCATTTT. Its protein is CASSIKGGSNQPQHF.

This chain uses TRBV18 with TRBJ2-7; 7 bases are a match to TRBD1. V dropped 3 bases and J dropped 1; count of bases not matched to a gene: 6. This CDR3 is built from 15 residues. CDR1 and CDR2 (germline): KGHSH, LQKENI. The CDR3 reads CASSPGRQGSYEQYF. For the CDR3, the DNA is TGTGCCAGCTCACCGGGGAGACAGGGATCCTACGAGCAGTACTTC.

This clone was counted only a few times. The gene calls are TRBV9 and TRBJ2-7; 7 bases line up with TRBD2. This CDR3 is 15 amino acids long. Germline V CDR1 and CDR2: SGDLS, YYNGEE. Germline trimming cut 3 bases from V and 1 base from J; bases unmatched to any gene: 7. CDR3 loop: CASSAMGEGSYEQYF. In nucleotides, the CDR3 is TGTGCCAGCAGCGCCATGGGGGAGGGGTCCTACGAGCAGTACTTC.

V gene TRBV28 combines with J gene TRBJ2-2; possible D gene TRBD2, 6 bases. CDR3 length equals 14 residues. The V and J ends lost 11 bases and 1 base respectively, with 14 bases between them. The germline gives CDR1 MDHEN, CDR2 SYDVKM. The CDR3 nucleotides are TGTGCCGGAGGCCGGGACTGGAACACCGGGGAGCTGTTTTTT. This translates into CAGGRDWNTGELFF.

This chain connects TRBV30 to TRBJ2-5, with 7 bases aligning to TRBD1. The DNA end favors TRBJ2-7, so the J call may be wrong. Germline values: CDR1 GTSNPN, CDR2 SVGIG (reference sequence). CDR3 length equals 15 residues. The CDR3 region has the DNA TGTGCCTGGAGAAACCGGGACAGCCCCTCCTACGAGCAGTACTTC. Translating gives CAWRNRDSPSYEQYF.

This chain uses TRBV7-9 with TRBJ1-6; the match to TRBD1 covers 8 bases. Germline CDR1 reads SEHNR; CDR2 reads FQNEAQ (reference sequence). The CDR3 extends over 15 amino acids. Losses at the gene ends were 5 bases for V and 9 bases for J; bases not matched to a gene: 9. CDR3: CASSETGDPSSPLHF. In nucleotides, the CDR3 is TGTGCCAGCAGCGAGACAGGGGACCCGAGTTCACCCCTCCACTTT.

The chain carries TRBV28 and TRBJ2-1; D may be TRBD1 or TRBD2 (7 bases each). Germline V gene data show CDR1 as MDHEN and CDR2 as SYDVKM. The CDR3 sequence is 16 residues long. V dropped 8 bases and J dropped 5 bases, with 22 bases sitting between them. The DNA for the CDR3 is TGTGCCAGCCGCTCAGCCAGGGGGGGCCACAACAATGAGCAGTTCTTC. This encodes CASRSARGGHNNEQFF.

The rearrangement joins TRBV6-5 to TRBJ2-7, with D perhaps matching TRBD1 (6 bases). Per germline, CDR1 MNHEY and CDR2 SVGAGI. V was shortened by 2 bases and J by 3 bases, with 8 bases between the two germline ends. This CDR3 has 13 residues. The chain's CDR3 is CASSYRQDYEQYF. CDR3 in DNA: TGTGCCAGCAGTTACAGACAGGACTACGAGCAGTACTTC.

The chain combines TRBV10-3 with TRBJ2-2; perhaps TRBD1 as D (5 bases). V was trimmed by 9 bases and J by 0 bases, leaving 8 bases between them. The CDR3 is 13 amino acids. Germline loops: CDR1 ENHRY, CDR2 SYGVKD. Here the CDR3 reads CAIRTTNTGELFF. CDR3 nucleotide sequence: TGTGCCATACGGACAACGAACACCGGGGAGCTGTTTTTT.

The DNA for the CDR3 is TGTGCCAGCAGTTTGACCCCCGGGACAGGGGATGAAAAACTGTTTTTT. Translation gives CASSLTPGTGDEKLFF. This chain uses TRBV6-5 with TRBJ1-4; 10 bases match TRBD1. From germline, CDR1 is MNHEY and CDR2 SVGAGI. This CDR3 contains 16 residues. After removal of 4 bases from V and 6 bases from J, the junction contained 8 bases not matched to a gene.